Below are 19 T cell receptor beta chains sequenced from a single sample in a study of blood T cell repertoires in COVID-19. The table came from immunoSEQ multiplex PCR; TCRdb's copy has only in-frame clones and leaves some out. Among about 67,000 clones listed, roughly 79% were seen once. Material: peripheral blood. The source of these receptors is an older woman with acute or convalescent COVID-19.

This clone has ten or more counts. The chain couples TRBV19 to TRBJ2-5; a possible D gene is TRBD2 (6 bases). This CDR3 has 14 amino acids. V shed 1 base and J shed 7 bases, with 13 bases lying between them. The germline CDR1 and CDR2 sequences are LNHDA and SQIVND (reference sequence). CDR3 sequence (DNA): TGTGCCAGTAGTATAGTAGGGGTCGGGGGGACCCAGTACTTC. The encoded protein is CASSIVGVGGTQYF.

CDR3 loop: CASSPRQGAYEQYF. DNA of the CDR3: TGTGCCAGCAGCCCTCGACAGGGGGCTTACGAGCAGTACTTC. The genes are TRBV9 and TRBJ2-7; 10 nucleotides line up with TRBD1. The CDR3 covers 14 residues. CDR1 and CDR2 from the germline V gene are SGDLS and YYNGEE. The junction had 5 bases not matched to a gene; V was cut back by 4 bases and J by 4 bases.

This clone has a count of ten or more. In nucleotides, the CDR3 is TGCAGTGCTGAAGCGGGGTACACCGGGGAGCTGTTTTTT. Protein: CSAEAGYTGELFF. The rearrangement joins TRBV29-1 to TRBJ2-2; 7 bases map to TRBD2. The germline gives CDR1 SQVTM, CDR2 ANQGSEA. The CDR3 runs to 13 residues.

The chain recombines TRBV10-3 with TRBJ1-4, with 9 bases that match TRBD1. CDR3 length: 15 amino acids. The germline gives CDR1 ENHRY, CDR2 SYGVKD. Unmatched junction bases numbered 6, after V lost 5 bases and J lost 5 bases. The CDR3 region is CAISRDRAVNEKLFF. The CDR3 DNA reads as TGTGCCATCAGTCGGGACAGGGCGGTGAATGAAAAACTGTTTTTT.

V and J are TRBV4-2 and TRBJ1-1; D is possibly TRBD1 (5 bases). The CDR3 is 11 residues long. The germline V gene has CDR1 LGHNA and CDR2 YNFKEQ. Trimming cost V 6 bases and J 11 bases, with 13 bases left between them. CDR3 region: CASSLGGTAFF. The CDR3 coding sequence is TGTGCCAGCAGTTTGGGGGGAACGGCTTTCTTT.

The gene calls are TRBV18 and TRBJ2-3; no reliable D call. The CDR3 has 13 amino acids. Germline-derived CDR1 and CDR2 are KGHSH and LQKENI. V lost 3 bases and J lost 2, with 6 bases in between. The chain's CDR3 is CASSPAVTDTQYF. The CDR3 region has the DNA TGTGCCAGCTCACCGGCAGTCACAGATACGCAGTATTTT.

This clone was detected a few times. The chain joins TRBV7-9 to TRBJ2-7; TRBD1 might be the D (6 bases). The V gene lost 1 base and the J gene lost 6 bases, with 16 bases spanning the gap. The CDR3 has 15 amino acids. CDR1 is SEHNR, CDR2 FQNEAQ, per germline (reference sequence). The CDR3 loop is CASSLVGRGWGEQYF. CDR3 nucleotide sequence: TGTGCCAGCAGCTTAGTAGGCAGGGGCTGGGGCGAGCAGTACTTC.

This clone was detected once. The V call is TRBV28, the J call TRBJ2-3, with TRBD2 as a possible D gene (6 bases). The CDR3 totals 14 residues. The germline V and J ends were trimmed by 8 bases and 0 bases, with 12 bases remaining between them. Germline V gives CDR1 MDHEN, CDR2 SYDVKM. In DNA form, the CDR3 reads TGTGCCAGCCGGGGACTGACTAGCACAGATACGCAGTATTTT. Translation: CASRGLTSTDTQYF.

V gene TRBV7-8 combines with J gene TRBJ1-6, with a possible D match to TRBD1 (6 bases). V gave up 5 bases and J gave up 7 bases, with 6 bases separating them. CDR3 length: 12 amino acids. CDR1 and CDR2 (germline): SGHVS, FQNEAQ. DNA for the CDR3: TGTGCCAGCAGCCAGGGGAATTCACCCCTCCACTTT. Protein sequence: CASSQGNSPLHF.

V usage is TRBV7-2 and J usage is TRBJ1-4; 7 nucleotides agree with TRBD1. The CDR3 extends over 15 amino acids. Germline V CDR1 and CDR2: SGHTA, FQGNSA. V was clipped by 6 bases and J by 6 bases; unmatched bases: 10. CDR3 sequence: CASRLKGTVYEKLFF. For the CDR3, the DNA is TGTGCCAGCAGACTTAAAGGGACAGTATATGAAAAACTGTTTTTT.

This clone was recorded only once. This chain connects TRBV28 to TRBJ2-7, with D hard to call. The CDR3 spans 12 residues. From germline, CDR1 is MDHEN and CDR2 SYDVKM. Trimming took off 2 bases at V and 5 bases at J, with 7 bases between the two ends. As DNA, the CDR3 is TGTGCCAGCAGTTTAATCCCCAACGAGCAGTACTTC. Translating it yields CASSLIPNEQYF.

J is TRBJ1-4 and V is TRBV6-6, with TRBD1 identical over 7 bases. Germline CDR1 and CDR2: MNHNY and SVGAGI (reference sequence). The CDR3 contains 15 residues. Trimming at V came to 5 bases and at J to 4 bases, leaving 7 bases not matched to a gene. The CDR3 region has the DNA TGTGCCAGCAGTCCCCCGGGACAGAATAATGAAAAACTGTTTTTT. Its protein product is CASSPPGQNNEKLFF.

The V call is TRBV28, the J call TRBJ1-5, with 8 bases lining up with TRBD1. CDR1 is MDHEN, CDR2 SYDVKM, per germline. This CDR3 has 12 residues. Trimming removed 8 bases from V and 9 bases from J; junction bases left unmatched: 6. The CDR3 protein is CASGQGWGPQHF. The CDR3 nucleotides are TGTGCCAGCGGACAGGGTTGGGGGCCCCAGCATTTT.

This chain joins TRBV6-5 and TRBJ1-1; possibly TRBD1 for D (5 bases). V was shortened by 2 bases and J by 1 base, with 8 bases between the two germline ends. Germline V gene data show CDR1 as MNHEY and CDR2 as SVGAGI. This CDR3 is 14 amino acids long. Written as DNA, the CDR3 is TGTGCCAGCAGTTACGGAGGGGCGAACACTGAAGCTTTCTTT. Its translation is CASSYGGANTEAFF.

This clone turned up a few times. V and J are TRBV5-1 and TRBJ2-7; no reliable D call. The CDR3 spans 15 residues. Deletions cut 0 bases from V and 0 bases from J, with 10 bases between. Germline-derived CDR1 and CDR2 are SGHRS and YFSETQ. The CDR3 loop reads CASSLGASLSYEQYF. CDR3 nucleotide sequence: TGCGCCAGCAGCTTGGGGGCCTCCCTCTCCTACGAGCAGTACTTC.

The DNA for the CDR3 is TGTGCCTGGAGTACGGGACTAGCGGGGTCTTCGTTCTTC. Translated: CAWSTGLAGSSFF. This chain joins TRBV30 and TRBJ2-1, with TRBD2 matching over 13 bases. There are 13 residues in the CDR3. Trimming cost V 2 bases and J 15 bases; bases outside gene matches: 7. The germline gives CDR1 GTSNPN, CDR2 SVGIG (reference sequence).

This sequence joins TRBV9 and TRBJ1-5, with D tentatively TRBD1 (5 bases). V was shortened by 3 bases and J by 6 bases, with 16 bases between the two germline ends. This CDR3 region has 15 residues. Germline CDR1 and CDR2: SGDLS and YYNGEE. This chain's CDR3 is CASSAGESRVQPQHF. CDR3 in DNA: TGTGCCAGCAGCGCGGGGGAGTCCCGGGTTCAGCCCCAGCATTTT.

The DNA of the CDR3 is TGTGCCAGCATAGAGCTCCAAGAGACCCAGTACTTC. This encodes CASIELQETQYF. The chain carries TRBV2 and TRBJ2-5; D uncertain. Germline V gene sequence: CDR1 SNHLY, CDR2 FYNNEI. The CDR3 sequence is 12 residues long. The V and J ends lost 7 bases and 1 base respectively, with 7 bases between them.

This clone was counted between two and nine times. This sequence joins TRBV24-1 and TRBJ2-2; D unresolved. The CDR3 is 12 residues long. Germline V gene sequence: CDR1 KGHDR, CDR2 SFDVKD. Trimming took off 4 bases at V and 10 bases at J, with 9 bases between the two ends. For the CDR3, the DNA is TGTGCCACCAGTGACGCGCGTGAGGAGCTGTTTTTT. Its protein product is CATSDAREELFF.